These T cell receptor beta chains were read from a single sample in a study of T cells in Graves' hyperthyroidism and ophthalmopathy. TCRdb used MiXCR to reprocess the multiplex PCR reads, holding one entry per CDR3 protein. The data show hundreds of thousands of distinct CDR3 sequences, approximately 15% seen once. The material sequenced was blood. Every receptor here comes from a woman in her twenties or thirties with Graves' hyperthyroidism that later progressed to Graves' ophthalmopathy. The CDR3 runs from the conserved cysteine through the conserved F or W. Each record gives: clone size, J gene, D gene, V gene, CDR3 protein, CDR3 DNA. A D gene is named only where the DNA matches it firmly. Size tells how often a clone was seen (once, few, many) or the class of an expanded clone, and some rows leave it out.

many,TRBJ2-5,-,TRBV28,CASSIYYLRNQETQYF,TGTGCCAGCAGTATCTATTATTTACGGAACCAAGAGACCCAGTACTTC
-,TRBJ1-1,TRBD1,TRBV25-1,CASSGSGQPNTEAFF,TGTGCCAGCAGTGGGTCGGGACAGCCGAACACTGAAGCTTTCTTT
many,TRBJ2-1,-,TRBV7-2,CASSLVDSSYNEQFF,TGTGCCAGCAGCTTAGTCGACAGCTCCTACAATGAGCAGTTCTTC
many,TRBJ2-7,TRBD2,TRBV27,CASSRTGGTSGIYEQYF,TGTGCCAGCAGTCGTACGGGGGGGACTAGCGGGATATACGAGCAGTACTTC
-,TRBJ2-7,-,TRBV7-9,CASSLFSAEQYF,TGTGCCAGCAGCTTATTCTCGGCCGAGCAGTACTTC
many,TRBJ2-7,-,TRBV6-1,CASRTPSSYEQYF,TGTGCCAGCAGGACTCCAAGCTCCTACGAGCAGTACTTC
many,TRBJ1-1,-,TRBV19,CASSEVAGRLNTEAFF,TGTGCCAGTAGTGAGGTCGCGGGACGGCTGAACACTGAAGCTTTCTTT
-,TRBJ2-7,-,TRBV24-1,CATSDTGFGREQYF,TGTGCCACCAGTGATACTGGGTTTGGAAGGGAGCAGTACTTC
-,TRBJ2-1,-,TRBV7-6,CASRQRPTGSYNERFF,TGTGCCAGCAGGCAGAGACCAACTGGGTCCTACAATGAGCGGTTCTTC
-,TRBJ1-5,-,TRBV7-9,CASSLGLDQPQHF,TGTGCCAGCAGCTTAGGTCTGGATCAGCCCCAGCATTTT
-,TRBJ1-1,-,TRBV9,CASSTPGTEAFF,TGTGCCAGCAGTACCCCCGGCACTGAAGCTTTCTTT
many,TRBJ1-6,-,TRBV5-5,CASRLLGDGDSPLHF,TGTGCCAGCAGGTTATTAGGGGACGGGGATTCACCCCTCCACTTT
many,TRBJ1-1,-,TRBV5-6,CASSDGGPEAFF,TGTGCCAGCAGCGACGGAGGCCCTGAAGCTTTCTTT
many,TRBJ2-7,-,TRBV27,CASTSGTSYEQYF,TGTGCCAGCACATCCGGGACCTCCTACGAGCAGTACTTC
-,TRBJ2-5,-,TRBV7-9,CASSPDLPSQETQYF,TGTGCCAGCAGCCCGGACCTACCAAGCCAAGAGACCCAGTACTTC
few,TRBJ1-5,-,TRBV14,CASSSSRDIDQPQHF,TGTGCCAGCAGCTCGAGCCGGGACATTGATCAGCCCCAGCATTTT
many,TRBJ1-1,-,TRBV6-1,CASGGGVVNTEAFF,TGTGCCAGCGGCGGGGGGGTTGTGAACACTGAAGCTTTCTTT
few,TRBJ2-1,TRBD1,TRBV20-1,CSARDTRTGSSYNEQFF,TGCAGTGCTAGGGATACTCGGACAGGGAGCTCCTACAATGAGCAGTTCTTC
many,TRBJ1-1,-,TRBV5-1,CASSPRNAAEAFF,TGCGCCAGCAGCCCAAGGAATGCGGCTGAAGCTTTCTTT
-,TRBJ1-1,TRBD1,TRBV7-9,CASTSDRGPVTEAFF,TGTGCCAGCACCTCGGACAGGGGGCCGGTCACTGAAGCTTTCTTT
many,TRBJ2-3,-,TRBV6-2/TRBV6-3,CASSYGRGRNTDTQYF,TGTGCCAGCAGTTACGGACGGGGGAGAAACACAGATACGCAGTATTTT
-,TRBJ1-5,-,TRBV4-1,CASSQKGHVDQPQHF,TGCGCCAGCAGCCAAAAGGGTCATGTGGATCAGCCCCAGCATTTT